These T cell receptor beta chains were read from a single sample in a study of response to subunit inactivated influenza vaccine. TCRdb redid the calling of the RT-PCR reads with MiXCR, one entry per CDR3 protein. The sample records 280,000 or so distinct CDR3 sequences, around a fifth being singletons. The input for sequencing was PBMCs from blood, taken less than 22 months after vaccination. The source is a man aged 45 to 75 who received an inactivated influenza vaccine. CDR3s include the opening cysteine and the closing phenylalanine or tryptophan. A D gene is named only where the DNA matches it firmly. Clone sizes are given selectively: once, few, many, or a class where the clone is expanded.

len: 12
abundance: many
j_gene: TRBJ1-5
d_gene: .
v_gene: TRBV6-4
CDR3aa: CASSLQNQPQHF
CDR3nt: TGTGCCAGCAGTCTACAGAATCAGCCCCAGCATTTT

len: 15
abundance: .
j_gene: TRBJ1-2
d_gene: TRBD1
v_gene: TRBV4-2
CDR3aa: CASSQDGAGGYGYTF
CDR3nt: TGTGCCAGCAGCCAAGATGGGGCAGGGGGCTATGGCTACACCTTC

len: 15
abundance: .
j_gene: TRBJ2-3
d_gene: .
v_gene: TRBV20-1
CDR3aa: CSAPDGGAYADTQYF
CDR3nt: TGCAGTGCCCCTGATGGGGGGGCCTACGCAGATACGCAGTATTTT

len: 14
abundance: few
j_gene: TRBJ1-3
d_gene: TRBD1
v_gene: TRBV12-3/TRBV12-4
CDR3aa: CASRGQASGNTIYF
CDR3nt: TGTGCCAGCAGAGGACAGGCCTCTGGAAACACCATATATTTT

len: 11
abundance: few
j_gene: TRBJ1-2
d_gene: .
v_gene: TRBV29-1
CDR3aa: CSVLTGLGYTF
CDR3nt: TGCAGCGTTTTGACAGGTTTGGGCTACACCTTC

len: 16
abundance: .
j_gene: TRBJ2-6
d_gene: .
v_gene: TRBV12-3/TRBV12-4
CDR3aa: CASSLGGASGANVLTF
CDR3nt: TGTGCCAGCAGTTTAGGGGGCGCCTCTGGGGCCAACGTCCTGACTTTC

len: 16
abundance: few
j_gene: TRBJ2-2
d_gene: .
v_gene: TRBV2
CDR3aa: CASSENGRAYTGELFF
CDR3nt: TGTGCCAGCAGTGAAAATGGCAGGGCCTACACCGGGGAGCTGTTTTTT

len: 16
abundance: .
j_gene: TRBJ2-6
d_gene: .
v_gene: TRBV11-2
CDR3aa: CASSSPRRPGANVLTF
CDR3nt: TGTGCCAGCAGCTCCCCGCGTAGGCCTGGGGCCAACGTCCTGACTTTC

len: 13
abundance: .
j_gene: TRBJ1-6
d_gene: .
v_gene: TRBV20-1
CDR3aa: CSATHQSNSPLHF
CDR3nt: TGCAGTGCGACGCACCAGAGTAATTCACCCCTCCACTTT

len: 16
abundance: few
j_gene: TRBJ1-1
d_gene: .
v_gene: TRBV19
CDR3aa: CASTDTLQRLGTEAFF
CDR3nt: TGTGCCAGTACCGACACCCTACAGAGGCTAGGCACTGAAGCTTTCTTT

len: 12
abundance: .
j_gene: TRBJ1-1
d_gene: TRBD1
v_gene: TRBV6-1
CDR3aa: CACSDRVTEAFF
CDR3nt: TGTGCCTGCTCGGACAGGGTCACTGAAGCTTTCTTT

len: 14
abundance: .
j_gene: TRBJ1-4
d_gene: .
v_gene: TRBV6-1
CDR3aa: CASSWTTSGEKLFF
CDR3nt: TGTGCCAGCAGCTGGACCACGTCGGGTGAAAAACTGTTTTTT

len: 16
abundance: few
j_gene: TRBJ1-2
d_gene: .
v_gene: TRBV4-2
CDR3aa: CASSQDRYSDNYGYTF
CDR3nt: TGTGCCAGCAGCCAAGATAGGTACAGCGATAACTATGGCTACACCTTC

len: 17
abundance: .
j_gene: TRBJ2-7
d_gene: TRBD1
v_gene: TRBV15
CDR3aa: CATSRYGTGGVENEQYF
CDR3nt: TGTGCCACCAGCAGGTACGGGACAGGGGGCGTCGAGAACGAGCAGTACTTC

len: 14
abundance: .
j_gene: TRBJ2-1
d_gene: .
v_gene: TRBV10-1
CDR3aa: CASSALEKDNEQFF
CDR3nt: TGCGCCAGCAGTGCACTAGAGAAGGACAATGAGCAGTTCTTC

len: 17
abundance: .
j_gene: TRBJ2-4
d_gene: .
v_gene: TRBV2
CDR3aa: CASSEDVGTPDKNVQYF
CDR3nt: TGTGCCAGCAGTGAAGATGTAGGGACGCCCGACAAAAACGTTCAGTACTTC

len: 14
abundance: .
j_gene: TRBJ1-2
d_gene: .
v_gene: TRBV29-1
CDR3aa: CSVEGTGGRRGYTF
CDR3nt: TGCAGCGTTGAAGGGACCGGCGGGCGTCGCGGCTACACCTTC

len: 16
abundance: few
j_gene: TRBJ2-1
d_gene: .
v_gene: TRBV4-1
CDR3aa: CASSQRAGINYNEQFF
CDR3nt: TGCGCCAGCAGCCAAAGGGCAGGGATAAACTACAATGAGCAGTTCTTC

len: 14
abundance: .
j_gene: TRBJ2-2
d_gene: TRBD2
v_gene: TRBV3-1
CDR3aa: CASSQVLAGGELFF
CDR3nt: TGTGCCAGCAGCCAAGTACTAGCGGGCGGGGAGCTGTTTTTT

len: 15
abundance: few
j_gene: TRBJ1-5
d_gene: .
v_gene: TRBV7-2
CDR3aa: CASSSFEHSNQPQHF
CDR3nt: TGTGCCAGCAGCTCCTTTGAACATAGCAATCAGCCCCAGCATTTT

len: 15
abundance: many
j_gene: TRBJ1-5
d_gene: .
v_gene: TRBV27
CDR3aa: CASSLWGTGDQPQHF
CDR3nt: TGTGCCAGCAGTTTATGGGGCACTGGGGATCAGCCCCAGCATTTT

len: 14
abundance: .
j_gene: TRBJ2-4
d_gene: TRBD1
v_gene: TRBV2
CDR3aa: CASNLDRGENIQYF
CDR3nt: TGTGCCAGCAACCTGGACAGGGGGGAAAACATTCAGTACTTC

len: 14
abundance: few
j_gene: TRBJ2-1
d_gene: TRBD2
v_gene: TRBV20-1
CDR3aa: CSAIPQRGGNEQFF
CDR3nt: TGCAGTGCTATTCCACAGCGGGGGGGCAATGAGCAGTTCTTC

len: 14
abundance: .
j_gene: TRBJ1-5
d_gene: .
v_gene: TRBV2
CDR3aa: CASSEAHSNQPQHF
CDR3nt: TGTGCCAGCAGTGAAGCCCATAGCAATCAGCCCCAGCATTTT

len: 13
abundance: few
j_gene: TRBJ1-1
d_gene: TRBD1
v_gene: TRBV20-1
CDR3aa: CSARGTGIAEAFF
CDR3nt: TGCAGTGCTAGGGGGACAGGGATCGCTGAAGCTTTCTTT

len: 14
abundance: .
j_gene: TRBJ2-7
d_gene: .
v_gene: TRBV5-1
CDR3aa: CASSPHWGFHEQYF
CDR3nt: TGCGCCAGCAGCCCCCACTGGGGGTTCCACGAGCAGTACTTC

len: 12
abundance: many
j_gene: TRBJ2-3
d_gene: .
v_gene: TRBV29-1
CDR3aa: CSGLVDSDTQYF
CDR3nt: TGCAGCGGTCTAGTTGATTCAGATACGCAGTATTTT

len: 17
abundance: few
j_gene: TRBJ1-3
d_gene: TRBD1
v_gene: TRBV7-9
CDR3aa: CASSLATGPFSGNTIYF
CDR3nt: TGTGCCAGCAGCTTAGCGACAGGGCCCTTCTCTGGAAACACCATATATTTT

len: 15
abundance: few
j_gene: TRBJ2-5
d_gene: TRBD2
v_gene: TRBV20-1
CDR3aa: CSAQALAGGTETQYF
CDR3nt: TGCAGTGCCCAGGCACTAGCGGGGGGTACGGAGACCCAGTACTTC

len: 13
abundance: few
j_gene: TRBJ1-2
d_gene: .
v_gene: TRBV29-1
CDR3aa: CSVVDIIDYGYTF
CDR3nt: TGCAGCGTTGTGGACATAATCGACTATGGCTACACCTTC

len: 12
abundance: once
j_gene: TRBJ2-1
d_gene: .
v_gene: TRBV27
CDR3aa: CASREGYNEQFF
CDR3nt: TGTGCCAGCAGAGAAGGGTACAATGAGCAGTTCTTC

len: 15
abundance: .
j_gene: TRBJ2-7
d_gene: TRBD2
v_gene: TRBV4-2
CDR3aa: CASSQTSGSLYEQYF
CDR3nt: TGTGCCAGCAGCCAGACTAGCGGGAGTCTCTACGAGCAGTACTTC

len: 15
abundance: .
j_gene: TRBJ2-1
d_gene: TRBD1
v_gene: TRBV6-1
CDR3aa: CASSPPGTGVNEQFF
CDR3nt: TGTGCCAGCAGTCCGCCCGGGACAGGCGTGAATGAGCAGTTCTTC

len: 13
abundance: many
j_gene: TRBJ1-5
d_gene: .
v_gene: TRBV4-1
CDR3aa: CASSQPGYQPQHF
CDR3nt: TGCGCCAGCAGCCAACCGGGTTATCAGCCCCAGCATTTT

len: 17
abundance: .
j_gene: TRBJ2-1
d_gene: TRBD1
v_gene: TRBV4-2
CDR3aa: CASSSHSGTEKDNEQFF
CDR3nt: TGTGCCAGCAGCTCTCACTCCGGGACAGAGAAAGACAATGAGCAGTTCTTC

len: 14
abundance: .
j_gene: TRBJ1-1
d_gene: .
v_gene: TRBV19
CDR3aa: CASSIDRWNTEAFF
CDR3nt: TGTGCCAGTAGTATAGATAGGTGGAACACTGAAGCTTTCTTT

len: 14
abundance: few
j_gene: TRBJ1-6
d_gene: TRBD1
v_gene: TRBV12-3/TRBV12-4
CDR3aa: CASSSGTGGSPLHF
CDR3nt: TGTGCCAGCAGCTCCGGGACAGGGGGATCACCCCTCCACTTT

len: 14
abundance: few
j_gene: TRBJ1-5
d_gene: .
v_gene: TRBV20-1
CDR3aa: CSARDGFRGQPQHF
CDR3nt: TGCAGTGCTAGAGATGGCTTTCGGGGTCAGCCCCAGCATTTT

len: 13
abundance: few
j_gene: TRBJ2-1
d_gene: TRBD1
v_gene: TRBV6-2/TRBV6-3
CDR3aa: CASSYDRGGEQFF
CDR3nt: TGTGCCAGCAGTTACGACAGGGGTGGAGAGCAGTTCTTC

len: 18
abundance: .
j_gene: TRBJ1-4
d_gene: .
v_gene: TRBV6-2/TRBV6-3
CDR3aa: CASTGDRKQGSTNEKLFF
CDR3nt: TGTGCCAGCACCGGGGACCGGAAACAAGGATCAACTAATGAAAAACTGTTTTTT

len: 15
abundance: few
j_gene: TRBJ1-5
d_gene: .
v_gene: TRBV6-1
CDR3aa: CASSEEWDGYQPQHF
CDR3nt: TGTGCCAGCAGTGAAGAATGGGACGGCTATCAGCCCCAGCATTTT

len: 13
abundance: many
j_gene: TRBJ2-5
d_gene: TRBD1
v_gene: TRBV2
CDR3aa: CASSGQGEETQYF
CDR3nt: TGTGCCAGCAGTGGCCAGGGGGAAGAGACCCAGTACTTC

len: 15
abundance: few
j_gene: TRBJ1-2
d_gene: .
v_gene: TRBV7-9
CDR3aa: CASSLEGQTNYGYTF
CDR3nt: TGTGCCAGCAGCTTAGAGGGGCAAACTAACTATGGCTACACCTTC

len: 15
abundance: .
j_gene: TRBJ2-5
d_gene: .
v_gene: TRBV6-5
CDR3aa: CASSYSLRSQETQYF
CDR3nt: TGTGCCAGCAGTTACTCCCTGAGGAGCCAAGAGACCCAGTACTTC

len: 13
abundance: .
j_gene: TRBJ2-1
d_gene: .
v_gene: TRBV2
CDR3aa: CATTGSTYNEQFF
CDR3nt: TGTGCCACCACAGGGTCTACCTACAATGAGCAGTTCTTC

len: 18
abundance: few
j_gene: TRBJ2-1
d_gene: TRBD2
v_gene: TRBV7-7
CDR3aa: CASSPLPLLAGGTHEQFF
CDR3nt: TGTGCCAGCAGCCCACTCCCGCTCCTAGCGGGAGGAACGCATGAGCAGTTCTTC

len: 16
abundance: .
j_gene: TRBJ2-7
d_gene: TRBD1
v_gene: TRBV6-2/TRBV6-3
CDR3aa: CASSTYDRALSYEQYF
CDR3nt: TGTGCCAGCAGCACATACGACAGGGCGCTTTCCTACGAGCAGTACTTC

len: 15
abundance: .
j_gene: TRBJ1-2
d_gene: .
v_gene: TRBV6-1
CDR3aa: CASRREGTRDYGYTF
CDR3nt: TGTGCCAGCAGGCGAGAAGGAACGCGGGACTATGGCTACACCTTC

len: 14
abundance: few
j_gene: TRBJ2-7
d_gene: TRBD2
v_gene: TRBV4-2
CDR3aa: CASSRRGSSYEQYF
CDR3nt: TGTGCCAGCAGCCGGCGGGGGAGCTCCTACGAGCAGTACTTC

len: 14
abundance: few
j_gene: TRBJ2-7
d_gene: TRBD1
v_gene: TRBV7-2
CDR3aa: CASNNGDRFYEQYF
CDR3nt: TGTGCCAGCAACAATGGGGACAGGTTCTACGAGCAGTACTTC

len: 15
abundance: few
j_gene: TRBJ2-2
d_gene: TRBD1
v_gene: TRBV29-1
CDR3aa: CSVEDPGQGTGELFF
CDR3nt: TGCAGCGTTGAAGATCCGGGACAGGGGACCGGGGAGCTGTTTTTT

len: 17
abundance: .
j_gene: TRBJ2-4
d_gene: .
v_gene: TRBV28
CDR3aa: CASSLVLGGMAKNIQYF
CDR3nt: TGTGCCAGCAGTTTGGTTCTTGGGGGCATGGCCAAAAACATTCAGTACTTC

len: 17
abundance: many
j_gene: TRBJ1-2
d_gene: .
v_gene: TRBV25-1
CDR3aa: CASRAGGRRLGNYGYTF
CDR3nt: TGTGCCAGCAGAGCCGGCGGTCGCAGGCTCGGGAACTATGGCTACACCTTC

len: 13
abundance: many
j_gene: TRBJ1-1
d_gene: TRBD1
v_gene: TRBV6-2/TRBV6-3
CDR3aa: CASSYRPTGLAFF
CDR3nt: TGTGCCAGCAGTTACCGACCGACAGGGTTGGCTTTCTTT

len: 15
abundance: .
j_gene: TRBJ2-1
d_gene: TRBD2
v_gene: TRBV12-3/TRBV12-4
CDR3aa: CASSRSSSGYNEQFF
CDR3nt: TGTGCCAGCAGTCGTTCGTCTAGCGGCTACAATGAGCAGTTCTTC

len: 13
abundance: .
j_gene: TRBJ2-3
d_gene: .
v_gene: TRBV7-2
CDR3aa: CASSPRKADTQYF
CDR3nt: TGTGCCAGCAGCCCTAGAAAGGCAGATACGCAGTATTTT

len: 14
abundance: .
j_gene: TRBJ2-2
d_gene: TRBD1
v_gene: TRBV5-6
CDR3aa: CASSLEQGVGELFF
CDR3nt: TGTGCCAGCAGCTTGGAACAGGGGGTCGGGGAGCTGTTTTTT